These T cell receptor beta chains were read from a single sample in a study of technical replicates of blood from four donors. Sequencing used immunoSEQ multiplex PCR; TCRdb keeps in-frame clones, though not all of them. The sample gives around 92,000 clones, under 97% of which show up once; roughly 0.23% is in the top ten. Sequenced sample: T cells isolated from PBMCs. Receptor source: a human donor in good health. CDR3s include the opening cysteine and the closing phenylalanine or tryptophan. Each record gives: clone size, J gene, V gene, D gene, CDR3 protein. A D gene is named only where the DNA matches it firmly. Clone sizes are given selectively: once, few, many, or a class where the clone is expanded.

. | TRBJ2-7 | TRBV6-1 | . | CASSEVYRTAYEQYF
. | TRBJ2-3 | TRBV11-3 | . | CASSGRDSLSSSTDTQYF
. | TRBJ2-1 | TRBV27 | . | CASSFNGYNEQFF
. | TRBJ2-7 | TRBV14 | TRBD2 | CASSPRGWAGGPWEQYF
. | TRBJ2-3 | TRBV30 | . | CAWRWGEDTQYF
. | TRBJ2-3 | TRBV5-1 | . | CAGRAGPSTDTQYF
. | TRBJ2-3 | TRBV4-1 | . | CASAQGQTDTQYF
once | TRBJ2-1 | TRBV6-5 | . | CATADGVNEQFF
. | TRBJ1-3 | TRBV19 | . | CASSKDSFITASGNTIYF
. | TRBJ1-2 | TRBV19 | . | CASSIGSLRGYTF
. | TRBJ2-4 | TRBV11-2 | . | CASSPRQPYGNIQYF
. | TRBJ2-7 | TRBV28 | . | CASSYQGGEQYF
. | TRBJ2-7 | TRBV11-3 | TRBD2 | CASSLSGSSYEQYF
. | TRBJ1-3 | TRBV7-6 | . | CASSRVYSGNTIYF
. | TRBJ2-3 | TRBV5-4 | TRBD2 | CASSLKRGAREDTQYF
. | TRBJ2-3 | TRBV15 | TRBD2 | CATSRPTAGTITDTQYF
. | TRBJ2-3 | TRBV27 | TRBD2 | CASSSQRGGLTDTQYF
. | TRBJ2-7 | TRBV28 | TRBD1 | CASSPPKTGTYEQYF
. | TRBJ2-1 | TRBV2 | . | CASSTLNRVGKDNEQFF
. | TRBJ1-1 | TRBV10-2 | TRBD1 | CASSAVGTGEAFF
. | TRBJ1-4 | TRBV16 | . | CASSGGLGEKLFF
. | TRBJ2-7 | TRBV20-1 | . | CSARETYEQYF
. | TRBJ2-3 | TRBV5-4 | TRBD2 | CASSLRTSGQYF
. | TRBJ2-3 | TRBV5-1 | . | CASLLDSWVTDTQYF
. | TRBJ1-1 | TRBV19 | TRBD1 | CASSVLRGMNTEAFF
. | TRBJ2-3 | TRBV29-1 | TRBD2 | CSVAWTSGTDTQYF
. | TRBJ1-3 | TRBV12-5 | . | CASGLVLDITGNTIYF
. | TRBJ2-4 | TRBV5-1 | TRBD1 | CASSVGAKGQGRSKNIQYF
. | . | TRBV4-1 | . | CASSRDTNSYEQYF
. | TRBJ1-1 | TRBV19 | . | CASSTPDQGTTEAFF
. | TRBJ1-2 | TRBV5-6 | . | CASSLPLFNYGYTF
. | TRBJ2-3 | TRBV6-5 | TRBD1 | CASSGTGATDTQYF
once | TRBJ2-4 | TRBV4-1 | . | CASSSRPLPLAKNIQYF
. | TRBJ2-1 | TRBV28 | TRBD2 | CASSLAGGSPGEQFF
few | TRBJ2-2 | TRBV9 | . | CASSAGLTSTGELFF
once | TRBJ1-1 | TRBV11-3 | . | CASSSPGNTEAFF
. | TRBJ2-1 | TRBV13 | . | CASSRRGEQFF
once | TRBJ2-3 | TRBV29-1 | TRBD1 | CSVVPGTGVTDTQYF
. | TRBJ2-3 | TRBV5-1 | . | CASSLVSRDTQYF
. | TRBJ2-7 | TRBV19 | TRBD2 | CASSTSGSFYEQYF
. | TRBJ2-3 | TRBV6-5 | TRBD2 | CASSPREGGTDTQYF
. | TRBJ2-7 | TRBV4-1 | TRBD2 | CASSQEAGGREQYF
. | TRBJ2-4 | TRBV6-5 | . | CASSIRSGSQNIQYF
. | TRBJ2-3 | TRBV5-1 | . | CASSLVGDSNTDTQYF
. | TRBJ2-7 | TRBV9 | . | CASSPPSGYSYEQYF
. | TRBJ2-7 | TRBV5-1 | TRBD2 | CASSLGTSGILAYEQYF
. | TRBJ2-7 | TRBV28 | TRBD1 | CASSSNRGLVSYEQYF
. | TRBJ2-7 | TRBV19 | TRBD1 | CASSTGTGAYEQYF